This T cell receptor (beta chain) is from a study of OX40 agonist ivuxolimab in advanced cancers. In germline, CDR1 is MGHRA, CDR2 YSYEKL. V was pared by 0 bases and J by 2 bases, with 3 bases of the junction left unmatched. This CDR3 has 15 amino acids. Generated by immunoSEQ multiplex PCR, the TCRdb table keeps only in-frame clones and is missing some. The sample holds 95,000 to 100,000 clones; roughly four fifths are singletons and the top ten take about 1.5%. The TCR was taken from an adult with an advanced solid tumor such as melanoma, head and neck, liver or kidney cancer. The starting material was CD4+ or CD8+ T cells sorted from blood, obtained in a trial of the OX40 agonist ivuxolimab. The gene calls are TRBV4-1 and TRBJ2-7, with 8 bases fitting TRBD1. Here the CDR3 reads CASSQDDRGTYEQYF. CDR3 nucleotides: TGCGCCAGCAGCCAAGACGACAGGGGAACCTACGAGCAGTACTTC.